The T cell receptor (beta chain) under discussion was sequenced for a study of T-cell memory formation after mild COVID-19 (TCRdb year 2021). A note on the overall study: TCR sequence clusters from the two donors were largely donor specific. Two young, previously healthy adult volunteers made up the cohort, one male and one female. In a couple of donors, T-cell clones that expanded and contracted after mild COVID-19 were followed by sequencing TCRalpha and TCRbeta repertoires longitudinally.

Ficoll-Paque density gradient centrifugation was used to isolate PBMCs. Overall study results and their limits: Only a couple of mild cases were covered by the study, and larger cohorts that include severe cases with pre-infection samples were considered necessary. Whether the second-wave clones peaking on day 37 were SARS-CoV-2 specific was not confirmed. Some responding clones were found in pre-infection memory, which suggests that pre-existing cross-reactive memory T cells took part in the SARS-CoV-2 response. Contracting CD4+ clones were located mainly in the CM and EM memory subsets, whereas CD8+ clones were found to be enriched in EMRA. Balanced CD4/CD8 phenotypes were observed for clones contracting from day 15 to 85, whereas a bias towards CD4+ was observed for a second wave of clones expanding from day 15 to 37.

With respect to this clonotype: The antigen it binds to is not known. Base qualities are not at hand, and no much larger clone is one base apart.

The sequencer listed for this sample is Illumina NovaSeq 6000. cDNA libraries for TCRalpha and TCRbeta were prepared by 5'RACE using constant-segment primers, with sample barcodes and unique molecular identifiers added. RNA was extracted from every sample with Trizol reagent. The libraries were amplified in two PCR steps, and the second step added a second sample barcode and Illumina TruSeq adapters. Sequencing of libraries was performed on an Illumina NovaSeq with 2 x 150 bp paired-end reads. The study's processing was this. Reads were demultiplexed and collapsed into UMI-guided consensus sequences with migec v1.2.7. Using mixcr v2.1.11, UMI consensuses were aligned to TRA and TRB V and J templates and then assembled into clonotypes. A clonotype was counted as expanded or contracted only if both edgeR and NoisET called the change significant, with noise models trained on biological replicates. For edgeR calls, the cutoffs were a false discovery rate-adjusted p below 0.01 and a log2 fold-change threshold of 1. PCA with hierarchical clustering of max-normalized trajectories of the 1000 most abundant clonotypes was used as exploratory dynamics analysis. Each responding clone was given a CD4 or CD8 phenotype based on the CD4+ and CD8+ repertoires, which had been sequenced separately. TCRdb took the public reads, trimmed them with fastp at Q25, ran MiXCR for clone calling and kept in-frame beta chains. Identical CDR3 proteins give one entry, which carries the most common genes and DNA. The V and J calls were determined by TCRdb, not by the authors. This sample lists 450,000 to 650,000 distinct CDR3 sequences; roughly 21% were detected once. The top ten hold approximately 12% of the sample.

V loses 6 bases of germline sequence and J loses 11 bases, and the interval between the two ends is 14 bases. Including the terminal cysteine and phenylalanine, the CDR3 comprises 12 residues. Just CDR3 DNA is preserved here, 36 bases in frame from base 1. The clonotype comes from an adult woman who had mild COVID-19 (a few samples of this study predate the infection). The sample titles of this study are shuffled in the database, so cell type and time point are left out; the donor was told from shared clones. The rearranged chain carries TRBV12-3 or TRBV12-4 and TRBJ2-1; the D region possibly corresponds to TRBD2 (6 bases align). Sequences were obtained from PBMCs or a T cell subset sorted from them (not recorded which). The CDR3 sequence is CASRRDGGKQFF. The sequenced DNA is TGTGCCAGCAGGAGGGACGGAGGGAAGCAGTTCTTC.